What follows is one T cell receptor (beta chain) and its context. The data derive from a study of technical replicates of blood from a few donors. Here immunoSEQ multiplex PCR was the method, and the copy in TCRdb shows in-frame clones only, minus some. This sample has approximately 95,000 clones, with approximately 95% found just once. This CDR3 has 15 residues. Germline V gene data show CDR1 as LGHNA and CDR2 as YSLEER. The V segment lost 0 bases and the J segment 4 bases; nucleotides outside the gene matches: 1. The TCR originated in a human donor in good health. The rearrangement uses TRBV4-3 and TRBJ1-5, with 9 bases aligning to TRBD1. Sequenced sample: T cells isolated from PBMCs. The CDR3 here is CASSQETGGNQPQHF. CDR3 nucleotide sequence: TGCGCCAGCAGCCAAGAGACAGGGGGTAATCAGCCCCAGCATTTT.